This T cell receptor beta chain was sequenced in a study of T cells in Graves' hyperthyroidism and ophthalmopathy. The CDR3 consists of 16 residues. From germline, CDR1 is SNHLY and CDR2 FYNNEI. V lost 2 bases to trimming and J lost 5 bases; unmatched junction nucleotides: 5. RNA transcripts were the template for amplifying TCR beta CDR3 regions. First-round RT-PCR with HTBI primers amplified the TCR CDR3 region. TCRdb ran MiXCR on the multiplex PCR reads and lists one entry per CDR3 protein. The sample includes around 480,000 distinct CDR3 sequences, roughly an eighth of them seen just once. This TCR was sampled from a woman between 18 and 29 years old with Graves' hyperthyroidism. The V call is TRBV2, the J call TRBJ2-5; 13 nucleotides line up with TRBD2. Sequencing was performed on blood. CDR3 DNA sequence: TGTGCCAGCAGTGAAACTAGCGGGAGGGCCGGGGAGACCCAGTACTTC. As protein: CASSETSGRAGETQYF.